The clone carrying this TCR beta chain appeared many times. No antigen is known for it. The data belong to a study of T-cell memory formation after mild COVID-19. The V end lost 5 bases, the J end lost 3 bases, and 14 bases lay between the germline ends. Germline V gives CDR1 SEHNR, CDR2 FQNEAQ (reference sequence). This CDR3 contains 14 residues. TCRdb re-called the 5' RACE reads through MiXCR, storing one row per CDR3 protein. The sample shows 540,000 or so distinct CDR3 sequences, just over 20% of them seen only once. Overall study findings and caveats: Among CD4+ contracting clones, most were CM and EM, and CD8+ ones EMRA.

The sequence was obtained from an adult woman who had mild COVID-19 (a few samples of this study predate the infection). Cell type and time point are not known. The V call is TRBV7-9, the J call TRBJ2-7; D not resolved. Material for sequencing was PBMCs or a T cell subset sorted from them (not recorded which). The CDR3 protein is CASSPRAADYEQYF. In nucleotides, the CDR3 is TGTGCCAGCAGCCCCCGCGCCGCTGACTACGAGCAGTACTTC.